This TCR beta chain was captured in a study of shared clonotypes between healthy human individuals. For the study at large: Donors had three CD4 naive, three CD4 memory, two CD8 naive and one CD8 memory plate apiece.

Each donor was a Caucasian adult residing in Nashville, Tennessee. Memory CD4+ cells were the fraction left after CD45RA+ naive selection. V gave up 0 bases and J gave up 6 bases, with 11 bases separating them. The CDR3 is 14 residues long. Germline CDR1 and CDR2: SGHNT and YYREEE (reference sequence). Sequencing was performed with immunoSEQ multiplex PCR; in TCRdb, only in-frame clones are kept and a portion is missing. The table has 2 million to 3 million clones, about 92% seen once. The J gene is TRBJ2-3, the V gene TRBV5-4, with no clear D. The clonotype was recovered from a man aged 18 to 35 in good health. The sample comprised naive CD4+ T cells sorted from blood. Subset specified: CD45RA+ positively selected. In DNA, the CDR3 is TGTGCCAGCAGCTTGGAAAGGAATTGGGATACGCAGTATTTT. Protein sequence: CASSLERNWDTQYF.